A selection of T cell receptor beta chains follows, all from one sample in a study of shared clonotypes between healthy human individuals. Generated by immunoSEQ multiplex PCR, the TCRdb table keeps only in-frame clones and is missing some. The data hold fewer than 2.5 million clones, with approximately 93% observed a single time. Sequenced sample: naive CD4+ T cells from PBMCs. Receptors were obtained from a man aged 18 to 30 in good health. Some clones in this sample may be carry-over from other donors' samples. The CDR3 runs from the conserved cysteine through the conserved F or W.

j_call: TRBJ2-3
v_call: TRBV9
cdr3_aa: CASSARHSTDTQYF

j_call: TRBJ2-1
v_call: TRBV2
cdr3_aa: CASSGGRSSYNEQFF

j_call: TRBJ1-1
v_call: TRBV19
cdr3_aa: CASSTNSGTGAEAFF

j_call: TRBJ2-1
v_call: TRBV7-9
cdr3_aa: CASSPRLAGRSYNEQFF

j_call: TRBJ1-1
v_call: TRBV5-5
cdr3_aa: CASSPYNGRGTQAFF

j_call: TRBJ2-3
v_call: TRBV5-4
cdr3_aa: CASSSLGGASTDTQYF

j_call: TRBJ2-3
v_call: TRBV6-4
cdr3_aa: CASSEDREDTQYF

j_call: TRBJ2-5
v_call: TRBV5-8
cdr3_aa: CASSWGQIQETQYF

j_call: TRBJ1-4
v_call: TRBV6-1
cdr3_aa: CASRTNRAAEKLFF

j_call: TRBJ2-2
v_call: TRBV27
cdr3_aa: CASRDRSNTGELFF

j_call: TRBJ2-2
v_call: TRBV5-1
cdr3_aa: CASSLGQGASTGELFF

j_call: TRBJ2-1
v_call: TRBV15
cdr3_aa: CATSRISSYNEQFF

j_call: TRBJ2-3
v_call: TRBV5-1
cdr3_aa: CASSQTPLAGGSDTQYF

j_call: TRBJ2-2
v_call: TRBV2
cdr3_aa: CASSEISGELFF

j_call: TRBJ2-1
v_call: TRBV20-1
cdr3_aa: CSARKGEQFF

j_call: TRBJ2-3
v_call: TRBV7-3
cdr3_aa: CASSLRSGSGTDTQYF

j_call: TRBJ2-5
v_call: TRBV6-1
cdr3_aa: CASSALQEGETQYF

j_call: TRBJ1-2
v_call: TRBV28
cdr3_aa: CASSTSAGSYYGYTF

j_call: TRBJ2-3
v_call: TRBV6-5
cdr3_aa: CASSYGSWGGTDTQYF

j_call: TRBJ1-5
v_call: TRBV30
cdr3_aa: CAWSPAIDQPQHF

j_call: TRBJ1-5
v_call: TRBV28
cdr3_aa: CASNSPGGVYQPQHF

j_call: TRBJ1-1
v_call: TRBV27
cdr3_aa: CASSSLSGTEGGFMNTEAFF

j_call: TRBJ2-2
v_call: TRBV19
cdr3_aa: CASSIGWQGDTGELFF

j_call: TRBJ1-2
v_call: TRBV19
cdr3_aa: CASIAQGGYGYTF